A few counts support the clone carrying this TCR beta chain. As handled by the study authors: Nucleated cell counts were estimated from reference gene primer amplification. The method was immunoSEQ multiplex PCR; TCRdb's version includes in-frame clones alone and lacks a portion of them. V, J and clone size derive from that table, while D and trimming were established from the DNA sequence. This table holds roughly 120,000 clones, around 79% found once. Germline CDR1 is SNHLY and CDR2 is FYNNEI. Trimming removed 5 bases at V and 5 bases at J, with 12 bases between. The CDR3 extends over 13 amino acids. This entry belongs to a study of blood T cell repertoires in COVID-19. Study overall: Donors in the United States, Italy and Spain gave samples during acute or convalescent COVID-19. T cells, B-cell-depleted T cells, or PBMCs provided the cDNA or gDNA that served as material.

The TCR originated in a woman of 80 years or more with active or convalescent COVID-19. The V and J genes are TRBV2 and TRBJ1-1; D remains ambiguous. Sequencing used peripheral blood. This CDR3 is CASSPVAGTEAFF. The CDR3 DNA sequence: TGTGCCAGCAGTCCGGTTGCGGGGACTGAAGCTTTCTTT.